Presented here are 13 T cell receptor beta chains from one specimen sequenced in a study of regulatory T cells in long-lasting Graves disease. With iRepertoire HTBI primers and Arm-PCR of CDR3 regions, TCR beta libraries were built. TCRdb reprocessed the multiplex PCR reads with MiXCR, giving one entry per CDR3 protein. Of around 460,000 distinct CDR3 sequences detected, under 25% appear once; the ten largest clones hold roughly 7.1%. Time point defined: persistent/refractory GD, antithyroid drugs over 5 years with positive TRAb. After RNA was extracted from PBMCs, the TCR library was made from it. The source was peripheral blood mononuclear cells (PBMCs), collected when the disease was refractory, from a patient treated with antithyroid drugs. The receptor set was obtained from a female donor with Graves disease.

This clonotype was counted many times. V is TRBV28 and J is TRBJ2-7; TRBD1 matches at 7 bases. Germline assignment: CDR1 MDHEN and CDR2 SYDVKM. The trim removed 4 bases at V and 2 bases at J, leaving 14 bases unmatched. The CDR3 has 17 residues. This chain's CDR3 is CASSSIDRANPAYEQYF. The CDR3 DNA sequence: TGTGCCAGCAGTTCCATCGACAGGGCCAATCCTGCCTACGAGCAGTACTTC.

The chain links TRBV4-2 to TRBJ2-5; 8 bases line up with TRBD2. This CDR3 is built from 17 residues. J was trimmed by 5 bases and V by 3 bases; bases with no gene match: 14. Looked up from germline, CDR1 is LGHNA and CDR2 is YNFKEQ. The CDR3 nucleotides are TGTGCCAGCAGCCAGATCGGGACGGGGGGGCCGGTGGAGACCCAGTACTTC. The encoded protein is CASSQIGTGGPVETQYF.

This clonotype was seen at least ten times. Here the CDR3 reads CASSFPPATGFLAFF. CDR3 DNA: TGTGCCAGCAGTTTCCCGCCAGCGACAGGCTTCTTGGCTTTCTTT. V is TRBV28 and J is TRBJ1-1; maybe TRBD1 (6 bases). Looked up from germline, CDR1 is MDHEN and CDR2 is SYDVKM. Trimming removed 3 bases at V and 11 bases at J, with 22 bases between. The CDR3 covers 15 residues.

This clonotype was found a few times. This chain connects TRBV20-1 to TRBJ1-4; a possible D gene is TRBD1 (5 bases). V was trimmed by 2 bases and J by 7 bases, leaving 23 bases between them. The CDR3 contains 17 residues. Germline V gives CDR1 DFQATT, CDR2 SNEGSKA (reference sequence). CDR3 residues: CSARSGPRVRAREKLFF. CDR3 nucleotide sequence: TGCAGTGCTAGATCAGGCCCCAGGGTACGGGCCCGTGAAAAACTGTTTTTT.

The chain uses TRBV4-2 and TRBJ2-7; D call uncertain. CDR3 size: 14 residues. Germline-derived CDR1 and CDR2 are LGHNA and YNFKEQ. Trimming took 0 bases from V and 6 from J, leaving 12 bases between them. CDR3 bases: TGTGCCAGCAGCCAAGAGGCGGCACTTCCCGAGCAGTACTTC. Its protein product is CASSQEAALPEQYF.

This chain connects TRBV14 to TRBJ1-2; no firm D call. Germline V gene lookup returns CDR1 SGHDN and CDR2 FVKESK. The CDR3 spans 17 residues. The germline V and J ends were trimmed by 1 base and 8 bases, with 23 bases remaining between them. DNA of the CDR3: TGTGCCAGCAGCCAAGTCTCACCTAGCCCGAAAAAGCGGGGCTACACCTTC. Translated: CASSQVSPSPKKRGYTF. Complete variable domain (other parts from reference TRBV14 and TRBJ1-2): EAGVTQFPSHSVIEKGQTVTLRCDPISGHDNLYWYRRVMGKEIKFLLHFVKESKQDESGMPNNRFLAERTGGTYSTLKVQPAELEDSGVYFCASSQVSPSPKKRGYTFGSGTRLTVV.

The CDR3, as DNA: TGTGCCAGCAGTGACTCGCAGGGTCGGACCGGGGAGCTGTTTTTT. It encodes CASSDSQGRTGELFF. The chain links TRBV6-4 to TRBJ2-2; D is possibly TRBD1 (5 bases). The germline V and J ends were trimmed by 0 bases and 5 bases, with 10 bases remaining between them. CDR1 MRHNA and CDR2 SNTAGT come from the germline V gene. The CDR3 is 15 amino acids.

In the case of this clonotype: Given a much more abundant clone one base away, this may be a read error. The rearrangement links TRBV28 to TRBJ1-4; no reliable D call. The germline V gene encodes CDR1 MDHEN and CDR2 SYDVKM. This CDR3 is built from 10 residues. V was cut by 8 bases and J by 6 bases, with 4 bases left in between. The CDR3, as DNA: TGTGCCAGCGATTATGAAAAACTGTTTTTT. Translating gives CASDYEKLFF.

In its sample, this clonotype was seen many times. This sequence joins TRBV20-1 and TRBJ2-5; maybe TRBD2 (6 bases). CDR1 and CDR2 (germline): DFQATT, SNEGSKA (reference sequence). Trimming left V 7 bases short and J 6 bases short, with 15 bases between. This CDR3 has 12 residues. The CDR3 DNA is TGCAGTGTTGGACCCGGGGGACAGACCCAGTACTTC. Translating it yields CSVGPGGQTQYF.

This clonotype was found many times. The rearrangement links TRBV28 to TRBJ2-7; 10 nucleotides match TRBD1. This CDR3 is built from 14 residues. Looked up from germline, CDR1 is MDHEN and CDR2 is SYDVKM. V shed 6 bases, J shed 3 bases, and the junction held 5 bases outside the gene matches. The CDR3 bases are TGTGCCAGCAGCCGCGACAGGGGGCTCTACGAGCAGTACTTC. It encodes CASSRDRGLYEQYF. The whole variable domain, filled in from reference TRBV28 and TRBJ2-7, reads DVKVTQSSRYLVKRTGEKVFLECVQDMDHENMFWYRQDPGLGLRLIYFSYDVKMKEKGDIPEGYSVSREKKERFSLILESASTNQTSMYLCASSRDRGLYEQYFGPGTRLTVT.

This chain connects TRBV6-4 to TRBJ1-1; D might be TRBD1 (6 bases). Germline V gene data show CDR1 as MRHNA and CDR2 as SNTAGT. The CDR3 runs 14 residues. The V gene lost 2 bases and the J gene lost 4 bases, with 11 bases spanning the gap. This CDR3 reads CASSDTNRATEAFF. CDR3 sequence (DNA): TGTGCCAGCAGTGACACTAACAGGGCCACTGAAGCTTTCTTT.

The genes are TRBV12-3 or TRBV12-4 and TRBJ2-7; D possibly corresponds to TRBD1 (6 bases). The CDR3 contains 14 residues. Trimming stripped 2 bases from V and 6 bases from J, with 14 bases between. This CDR3 reads CASSLLNREAEQYF. For the CDR3, the DNA is TGTGCCAGCAGTTTATTAAACAGGGAAGCCGAGCAGTACTTC.

This clonotype was seen many times. This rearrangement joins TRBV7-9 to TRBJ2-5; 10 nucleotides agree with TRBD1. The V gene's germline CDR1 is SEHNR and CDR2 FQNEAQ (reference sequence). The CDR3 has 15 amino acids. Germline trimming cut 6 bases from V and 5 bases from J; bases unmatched to any gene: 9. The CDR3 DNA reads TGTGCCAGCAGACATTCGACAGGGGGCGGTGAGACCCAGTACTTC. Translation gives CASRHSTGGGETQYF.